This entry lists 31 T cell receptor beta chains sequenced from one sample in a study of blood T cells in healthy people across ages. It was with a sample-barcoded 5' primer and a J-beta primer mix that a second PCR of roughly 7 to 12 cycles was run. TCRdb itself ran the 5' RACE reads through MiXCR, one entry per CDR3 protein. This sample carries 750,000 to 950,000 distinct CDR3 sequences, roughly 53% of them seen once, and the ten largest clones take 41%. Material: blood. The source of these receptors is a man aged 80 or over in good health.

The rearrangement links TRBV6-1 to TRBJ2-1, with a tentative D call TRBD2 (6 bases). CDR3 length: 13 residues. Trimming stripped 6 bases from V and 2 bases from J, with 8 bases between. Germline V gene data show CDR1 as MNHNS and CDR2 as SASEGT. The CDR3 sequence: CASRRDPYNEQFF. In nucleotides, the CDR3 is TGTGCCAGCAGGCGGGATCCCTACAATGAGCAGTTCTTC.

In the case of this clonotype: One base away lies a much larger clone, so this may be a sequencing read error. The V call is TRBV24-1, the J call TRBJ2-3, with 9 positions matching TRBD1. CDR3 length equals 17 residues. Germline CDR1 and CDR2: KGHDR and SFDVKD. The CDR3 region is CATSDPLTGGRTGTQYF. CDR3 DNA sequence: TGTGCCACCAGTGATCCACTTACAGGGGGCAGGACAGGTACGCAGTATTTT.

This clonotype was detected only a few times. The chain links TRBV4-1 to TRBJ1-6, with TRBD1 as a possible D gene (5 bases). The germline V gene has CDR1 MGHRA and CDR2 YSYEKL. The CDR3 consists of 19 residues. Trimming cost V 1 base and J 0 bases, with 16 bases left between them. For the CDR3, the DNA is TGCGCCAGCAGCCAAGCAGTGGGGGGGGAGAGCTCCTATAATTCACCCCTCCACTTT. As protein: CASSQAVGGESSYNSPLHF.

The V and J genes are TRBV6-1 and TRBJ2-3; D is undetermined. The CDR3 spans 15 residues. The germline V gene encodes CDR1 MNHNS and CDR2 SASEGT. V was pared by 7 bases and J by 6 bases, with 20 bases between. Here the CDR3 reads CASTSQDRIVDTQYF. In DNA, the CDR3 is TGTGCCAGCACCTCGCAGGATAGAATAGTTGATACGCAGTATTTT.

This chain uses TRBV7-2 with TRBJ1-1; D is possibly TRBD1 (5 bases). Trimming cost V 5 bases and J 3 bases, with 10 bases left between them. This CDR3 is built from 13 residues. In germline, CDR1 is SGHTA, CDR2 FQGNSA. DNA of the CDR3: TGTGCCAGCAGCGACAGACGGCACACTGAAGCTTTCTTT. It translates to CASSDRRHTEAFF.

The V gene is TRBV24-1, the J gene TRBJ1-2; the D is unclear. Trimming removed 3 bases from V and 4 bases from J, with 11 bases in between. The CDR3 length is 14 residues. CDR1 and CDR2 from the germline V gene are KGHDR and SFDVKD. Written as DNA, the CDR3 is TGTGCCACCAGTGATACAACAGATTTCTATGGCTACACCTTC. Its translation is CATSDTTDFYGYTF.

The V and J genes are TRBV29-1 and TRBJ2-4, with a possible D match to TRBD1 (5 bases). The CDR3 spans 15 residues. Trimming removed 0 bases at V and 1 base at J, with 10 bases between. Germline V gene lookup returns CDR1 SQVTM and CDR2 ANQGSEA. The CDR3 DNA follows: TGCAGCGTTGAAGACCCAGGGATGGCCAAAAACATTCAGTACTTC. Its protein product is CSVEDPGMAKNIQYF.

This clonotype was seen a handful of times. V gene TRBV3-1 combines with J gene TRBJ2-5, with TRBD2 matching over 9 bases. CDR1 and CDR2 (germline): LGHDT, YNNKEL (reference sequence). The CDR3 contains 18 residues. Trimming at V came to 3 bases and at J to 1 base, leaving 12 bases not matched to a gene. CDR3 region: CASSHLHSTSGPQETQYF. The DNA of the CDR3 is TGTGCCAGCAGCCATCTTCACTCGACTAGCGGTCCCCAAGAGACCCAGTACTTC.

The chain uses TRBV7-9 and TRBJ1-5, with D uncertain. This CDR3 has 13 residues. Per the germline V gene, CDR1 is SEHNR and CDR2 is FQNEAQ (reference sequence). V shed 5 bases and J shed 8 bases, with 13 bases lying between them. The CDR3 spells CASSPSLWEPQHF. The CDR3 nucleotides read TGTGCCAGCAGCCCTTCCCTCTGGGAGCCCCAGCATTTT. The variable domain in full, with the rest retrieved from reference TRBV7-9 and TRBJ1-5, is DTGVSQNPRHKITKRGQNVTFRCDPISEHNRLYWYRQTLGQGPEFLTYFQNEAQLEKSRLLSDRFSAERPKGSFSTLEIQRTEQGDSAMYLCASSPSLWEPQHFGDGTRLSIL.

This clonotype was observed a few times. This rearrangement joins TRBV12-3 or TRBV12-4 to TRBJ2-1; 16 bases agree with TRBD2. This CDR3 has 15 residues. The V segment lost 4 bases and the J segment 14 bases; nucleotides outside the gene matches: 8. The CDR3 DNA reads TGTGCCAGCAGTTCCCCGGGACTAGCGGGAGGGATTAAGTTCTTC. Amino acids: CASSSPGLAGGIKFF.

DNA for the CDR3: TGCAGTGCAACAGGGTGGGGGCAAGAGACCCAGTACTTC. Its protein product is CSATGWGQETQYF. J is TRBJ2-4 and V is TRBV20-1, with D perhaps matching TRBD1 (6 bases). The J call may be mistaken, given a closer DNA end match to TRBJ2-5. The CDR3 length is 13 residues. Per germline, CDR1 DFQATT and CDR2 SNEGSKA (reference sequence).

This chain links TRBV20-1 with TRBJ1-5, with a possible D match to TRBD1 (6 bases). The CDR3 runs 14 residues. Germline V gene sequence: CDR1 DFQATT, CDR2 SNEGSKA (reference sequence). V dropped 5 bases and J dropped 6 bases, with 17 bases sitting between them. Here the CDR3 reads CSAPQGTRSQPQHF. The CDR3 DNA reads TGCAGTGCTCCTCAGGGGACTCGGAGTCAGCCCCAGCATTTT.

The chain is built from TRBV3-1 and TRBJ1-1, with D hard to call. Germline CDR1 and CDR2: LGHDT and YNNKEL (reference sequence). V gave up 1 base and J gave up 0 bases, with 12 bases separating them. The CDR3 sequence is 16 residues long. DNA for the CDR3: TGTGCCAGCAGCCAAGCAGACCTGATAGTGAACACTGAAGCTTTCTTT. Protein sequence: CASSQADLIVNTEAFF.

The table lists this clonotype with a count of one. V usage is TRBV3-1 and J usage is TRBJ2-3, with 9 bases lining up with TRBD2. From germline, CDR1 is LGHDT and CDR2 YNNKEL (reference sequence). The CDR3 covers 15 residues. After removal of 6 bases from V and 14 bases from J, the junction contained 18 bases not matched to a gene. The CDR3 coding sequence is TGTGCCAGCAGTAAAGCGGGAGGTAATCACAGATACGCGTATTTT. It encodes CASSKAGGNHRYAYF.

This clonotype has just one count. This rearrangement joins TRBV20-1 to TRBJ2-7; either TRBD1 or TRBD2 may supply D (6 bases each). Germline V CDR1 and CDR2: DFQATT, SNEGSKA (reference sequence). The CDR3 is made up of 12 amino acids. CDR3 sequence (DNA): TGCAGGGCTGCGAAAGGGGGAGGCGAGCAGTACTTC. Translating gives CRAAKGGGEQYF.

CDR3 residues: CASSPGTGGYNEQYF. DNA of the CDR3: TGTGCCAGCAGTCCCGGGACAGGGGGTTACAATGAGCAGTACTTC. The rearrangement uses TRBV12-3 or TRBV12-4 and TRBJ2-5, with 11 bases aligning to TRBD1. The CDR3 sequence is 15 residues long. Trimming at V came to 5 bases and at J to 11 bases, leaving 13 bases not matched to a gene.

CDR3 region: CASSEARAANYGYTF. The CDR3 nucleotides read TGTGCCAGCAGTGAAGCGCGGGCGGCGAACTATGGCTACACCTTC. The chain employs TRBV2 and TRBJ1-2; D ambiguous. V was shortened by 0 bases and J by 2 bases, with 10 bases between the two germline ends. CDR3 length: 15 amino acids. The germline V gene encodes CDR1 SNHLY and CDR2 FYNNEI.

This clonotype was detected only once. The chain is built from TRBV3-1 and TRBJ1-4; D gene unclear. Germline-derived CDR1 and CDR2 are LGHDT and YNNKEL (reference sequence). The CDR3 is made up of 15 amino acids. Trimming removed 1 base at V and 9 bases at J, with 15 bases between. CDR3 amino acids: CASSQGTGVNQKLFF. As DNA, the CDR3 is TGTGCCAGCAGCCAAGGGACTGGGGTAAATCAAAAACTGTTTTTT.

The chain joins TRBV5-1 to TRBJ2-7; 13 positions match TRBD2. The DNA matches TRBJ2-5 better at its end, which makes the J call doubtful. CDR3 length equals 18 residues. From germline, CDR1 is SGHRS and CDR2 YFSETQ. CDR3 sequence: CASSLEPGLAGLGETQYF. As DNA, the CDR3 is TGCGCCAGCAGCTTGGAACCGGGACTAGCGGGACTCGGAGAGACCCAGTACTTC.

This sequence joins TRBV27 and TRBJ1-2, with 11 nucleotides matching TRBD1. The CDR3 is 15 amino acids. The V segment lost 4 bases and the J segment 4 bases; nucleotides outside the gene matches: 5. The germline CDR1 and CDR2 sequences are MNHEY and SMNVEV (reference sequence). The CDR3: CASSSWTGGGYGYTF. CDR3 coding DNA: TGTGCCAGCAGTTCCTGGACAGGGGGCGGCTATGGCTACACCTTC.

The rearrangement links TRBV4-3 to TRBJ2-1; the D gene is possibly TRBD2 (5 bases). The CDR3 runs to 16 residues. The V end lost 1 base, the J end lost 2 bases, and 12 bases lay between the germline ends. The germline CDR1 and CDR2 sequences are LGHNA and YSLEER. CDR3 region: CASSQGSSGTYNEQFF. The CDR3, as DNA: TGCGCCAGCAGCCAAGGTAGCAGCGGAACCTACAATGAGCAGTTCTTC.

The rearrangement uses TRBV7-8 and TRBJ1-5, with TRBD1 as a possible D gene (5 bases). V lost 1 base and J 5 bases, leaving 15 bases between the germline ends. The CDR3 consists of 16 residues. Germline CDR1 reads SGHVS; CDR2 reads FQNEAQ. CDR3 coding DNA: TGTGCCAGCAGCTTAGTGGGTGGCAGGGCGGATCAGCCCCAGCATTTT. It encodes CASSLVGGRADQPQHF.

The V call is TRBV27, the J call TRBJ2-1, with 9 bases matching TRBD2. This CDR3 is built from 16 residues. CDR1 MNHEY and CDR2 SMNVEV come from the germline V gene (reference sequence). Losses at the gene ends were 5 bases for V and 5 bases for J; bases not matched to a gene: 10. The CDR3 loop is CASSPLGGRGDNEQFF. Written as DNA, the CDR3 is TGTGCCAGCAGTCCCCTGGGCGGGAGGGGGGACAATGAGCAGTTCTTC.

CDR3 nucleotides: TGTGCCATCCCTCGGGGGCAAGCAGTGGCCGGGGAGCTGTTTTTT. It yields the protein CAIPRGQAVAGELFF. The chain joins TRBV21-1 to TRBJ2-2; no check of the table's D call, TRBD1, against the DNA was made. TRBV21-1 is an annotated pseudogene. This CDR3 has 15 amino acids.

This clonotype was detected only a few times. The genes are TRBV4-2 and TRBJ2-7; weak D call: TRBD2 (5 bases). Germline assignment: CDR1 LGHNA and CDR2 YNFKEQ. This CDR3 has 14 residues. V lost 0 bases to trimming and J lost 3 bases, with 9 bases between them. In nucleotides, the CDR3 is TGTGCCAGCAGCCAAGAGGGAGAGCACTACGAGCAGTACTTC. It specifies CASSQEGEHYEQYF.

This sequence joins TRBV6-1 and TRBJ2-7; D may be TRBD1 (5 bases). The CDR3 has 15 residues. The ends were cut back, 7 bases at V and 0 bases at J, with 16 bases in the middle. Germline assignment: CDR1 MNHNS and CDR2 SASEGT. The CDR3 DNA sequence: TGTGCCAGCATCCACTCAGGGTCCCCCTCCTACGAGCAGTACTTC. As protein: CASIHSGSPSYEQYF.

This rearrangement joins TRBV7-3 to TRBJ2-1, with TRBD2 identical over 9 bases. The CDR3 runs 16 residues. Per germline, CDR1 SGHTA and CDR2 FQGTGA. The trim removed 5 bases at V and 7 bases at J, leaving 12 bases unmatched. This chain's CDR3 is CASSPWASGIRNEQFF. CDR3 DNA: TGTGCCAGCAGCCCATGGGCTAGCGGGATAAGGAATGAGCAGTTCTTC. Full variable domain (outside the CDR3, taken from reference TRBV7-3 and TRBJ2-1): GAGVSQTPSNKVTEKGKYVELRCDPISGHTALYWYRQSLGQGPEFLIYFQGTGAADDSGLPNDRFFAVRPEGSVSTLKIQRTERGDSAVYLCASSPWASGIRNEQFFGPGTRLTVL.

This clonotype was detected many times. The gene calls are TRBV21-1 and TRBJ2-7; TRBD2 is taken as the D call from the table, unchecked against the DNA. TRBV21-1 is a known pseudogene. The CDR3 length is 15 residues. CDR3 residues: CASSRGGCVSYEQYF. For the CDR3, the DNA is TGTGCCAGCAGCCGTGGAGGGTGTGTCTCCTACGAGCAGTACTTC.

The CDR3 region is CSALPPFDRGGNGYTF. The CDR3 nucleotides are TGCAGCGCTTTACCCCCATTCGACAGGGGGGGAAATGGCTACACCTTC. The chain combines TRBV29-1 with TRBJ1-2, with TRBD1 matching 9 bases. In germline, CDR1 is SQVTM, CDR2 ANQGSEA. The CDR3 runs 16 residues. The V segment lost 7 bases and the J segment 6 bases; nucleotides outside the gene matches: 18.

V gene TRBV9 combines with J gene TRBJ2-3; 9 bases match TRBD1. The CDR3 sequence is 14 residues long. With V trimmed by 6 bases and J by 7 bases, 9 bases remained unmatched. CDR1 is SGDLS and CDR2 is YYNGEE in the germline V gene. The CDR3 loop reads CASNNPGQGNTQYF. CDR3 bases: TGTGCCAGCAACAACCCGGGACAGGGTAATACGCAGTATTTT.

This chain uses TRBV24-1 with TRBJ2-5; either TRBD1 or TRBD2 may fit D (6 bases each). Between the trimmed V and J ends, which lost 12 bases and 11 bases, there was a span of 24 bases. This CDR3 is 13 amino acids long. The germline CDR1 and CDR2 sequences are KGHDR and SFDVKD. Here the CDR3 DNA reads TGTGCCGGGGGCGGGACGGGATACAATGAGCAGTACTTC. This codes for CAGGGTGYNEQYF.